The 22 T cell receptor beta chains presented below share a single source sample, sequenced in a study of T cells in Graves' hyperthyroidism and ophthalmopathy. Amplification of TCR beta CDR3 regions was performed using RNA transcripts as template. A set of HTBI primers served as the primers for a first-round RT-PCR of the TCR CDR3. Each CDR3 protein is one row after TCRdb ran MiXCR on the multiplex PCR reads. The table includes approximately 480,000 distinct CDR3 sequences, 20% to 25% detected once. Sequenced sample: blood. The receptors were gathered from a man younger than 35 with Graves' hyperthyroidism.

Ten or more counts support this clonotype. The V gene is TRBV9, the J gene TRBJ2-7; possibly TRBD1 or TRBD2 for D (5 bases each). CDR3 length equals 14 residues. Germline lookup yields CDR1 SGDLS and CDR2 YYNGEE. Trimming pared 3 bases from V and 2 bases from J, leaving 12 bases between. CDR3 in DNA: TGTGCCAGCAGCGCTAGGGACGGCCCCTACGAGCAGTACTTC. As protein: CASSARDGPYEQYF.

The gene calls are TRBV6-5 and TRBJ2-7; 10 bases map to TRBD1. In germline, CDR1 is MNHEY, CDR2 SVGAGI. With 4 bases clipped from V and 0 bases from J, the junction kept 6 bases outside the gene matches. There are 16 residues in the CDR3. The CDR3 DNA follows: TGTGCCAGCAGTTCTGACAGGGGGCAACTCTCCTACGAGCAGTACTTC. This codes for CASSSDRGQLSYEQYF.

This clonotype has a count of ten or more. The genes are TRBV11-1 and TRBJ2-2; D might be TRBD2 (6 bases). This CDR3 has 17 amino acids. CDR1 SGHAT and CDR2 FQDESV come from the germline V gene (reference sequence). Trimming shortened V by 0 bases and J by 2 bases, and 13 bases separated the two germline ends. The CDR3: CASSLAWRGSNTGELFF. Written as DNA, the CDR3 is TGTGCCAGCAGCTTAGCGTGGAGGGGCTCAAACACCGGGGAGCTGTTTTTT.

This clonotype was picked up many times. The chain uses TRBV6-5 and TRBJ2-7, with 16 bases that match TRBD2. V trimming: 1 base; J trimming: 2 bases; junction bases outside the gene matches: 2. This CDR3 region has 17 residues. Germline CDR1 MNHEY, CDR2 SVGAGI. The CDR3 loop reads CASSYYGTSGGAYEQYF. Here the CDR3 DNA reads TGTGCCAGCAGTTACTACGGGACTAGCGGGGGGGCCTACGAGCAGTACTTC.

In this sample, this clonotype turned up many times. The chain joins TRBV10-3 to TRBJ1-2; 7 nucleotides match TRBD1. V shed 7 bases and J 0 bases; nucleotides not matched to a gene: 11. The CDR3 length is 16 residues. Germline loops: CDR1 ENHRY, CDR2 SYGVKD. The CDR3 here is CAINEPRTGSNYGYTF. In DNA form, the CDR3 reads TGTGCCATCAATGAACCCAGGACAGGCTCTAACTATGGCTACACCTTC.

The table lists this clonotype with many counts. This chain links TRBV6-4 with TRBJ2-5; a weak D match, TRBD2 (5 bases). CDR1 MRHNA and CDR2 SNTAGT come from the germline V gene. This CDR3 has 13 residues. V lost 2 bases, J lost 5 bases, and 9 bases lay in between. Here the CDR3 reads CASSDNGGETQYF. The CDR3 region has the DNA TGTGCCAGCAGTGACAATGGAGGCGAGACCCAGTACTTC.

This sequence joins TRBV6-5 and TRBJ1-1; TRBD1 might be the D (6 bases). The length of the CDR3 is 17 residues. Germline CDR1 is MNHEY and CDR2 is SVGAGI. Trimming shortened V by 2 bases and J by 0 bases, and 16 bases separated the two germline ends. The CDR3 DNA follows: TGTGCCAGCAGTTACGGGGGCCTCTGGACGATGAACACTGAAGCTTTCTTT. Translating it yields CASSYGGLWTMNTEAFF.

The chain carries TRBV28 and TRBJ2-7, with D maybe TRBD2 (6 bases). Trimming removed 6 bases from V and 4 bases from J, with 13 bases in between. Germline CDR1 and CDR2: MDHEN and SYDVKM. The CDR3 contains 13 residues. In nucleotides, the CDR3 is TGTGCCAGCAGGGGAGGACATCCGTACGAGCAGTACTTC. Its protein is CASRGGHPYEQYF.

The table lists this clonotype with many counts. This chain uses TRBV6-5 with TRBJ2-7; D call uncertain. The CDR3 covers 15 residues. CDR1 and CDR2 (germline): MNHEY, SVGAGI. V was shortened by 4 bases and J by 3 bases, with 16 bases between the two germline ends. CDR3 residues: CASSSIGQVNYEQYF. The CDR3 DNA reads as TGTGCCAGCAGTTCAATAGGGCAGGTGAACTACGAGCAGTACTTC.

This clonotype was counted only a few times. This chain joins TRBV5-1 and TRBJ2-5; D not resolved. Germline CDR1 SGHRS, CDR2 YFSETQ. This CDR3 has 13 residues. V lost 4 bases and J lost 1, with 8 bases in between. The CDR3: CASSLHGQETQYF. CDR3 nucleotides: TGCGCCAGCAGCCTCCATGGCCAAGAGACCCAGTACTTC.

Concerning this clonotype: A much larger clone differs from this one at a single base, so this may be a read error. The conserved closing phenylalanine or tryptophan is absent in this CDR3, likely reflecting a read error. The J gene is TRBJ2-7, the V gene TRBV11-2; 8 bases are a match to TRBD1. Germline trimming cut 1 base from V and 6 bases from J; bases unmatched to any gene: 2. This CDR3 is built from 13 residues. The germline V gene encodes CDR1 SGHAT and CDR2 FQNNGV. The CDR3 sequence is CASSLGTGREQYY. The CDR3 bases are TGTGCCAGCAGCTTAGGGACAGGGCGCGAGCAGTACTAC.

This chain uses TRBV6-5 with TRBJ1-2; a weak D match, TRBD1 (5 bases). Trimming took 2 bases from V and 4 from J, leaving 11 bases between them. The germline gives CDR1 MNHEY, CDR2 SVGAGI. The CDR3 contains 14 residues. The DNA for the CDR3 is TGTGCCAGCAGTTACGGGGGAGGGATCTATGGCTACACCTTC. It yields the protein CASSYGGGIYGYTF.

This clonotype was observed a few times. CDR3 nucleotides: TGTGCCAGCAGCCCGGCGTGGCTGGACTCAGCTGAAGCTTTCTTT. Translation: CASSPAWLDSAEAFF. This rearrangement joins TRBV11-2 to TRBJ1-1; D not resolved. The CDR3 is 15 amino acids. The V end was cut by 5 bases, the J end by 6 bases, with 19 bases between. Germline V gene data show CDR1 as SGHAT and CDR2 as FQNNGV.

There are many counts of this clonotype. The V call is TRBV7-9, the J call TRBJ2-7; D is ambiguous. Germline-derived CDR1 and CDR2 are SEHNR and FQNEAQ (reference sequence). CDR3 length: 14 residues. Trimming removed 5 bases at V and 5 bases at J, with 16 bases between. The CDR3 DNA reads TGTGCCAGCAGCGTCCGGGCCCAGACCGACGAGCAGTACTTC. Amino acids: CASSVRAQTDEQYF.

V is TRBV12-3 or TRBV12-4 and J is TRBJ1-5; the match to TRBD1 covers 9 bases. This CDR3 is 13 amino acids long. V lost 10 bases and J lost 7; bases outside the gene matches: 8. The CDR3 region is CATNTGGGQPQHF. CDR3 coding DNA: TGTGCCACCAATACAGGGGGCGGCCAGCCCCAGCATTTT.

The chain links TRBV18 to TRBJ2-5; weak D call: TRBD1 (5 bases). There are 14 residues in the CDR3. The V gene lost 4 bases and the J gene lost 4 bases, with 13 bases spanning the gap. CDR1 and CDR2 from the germline V gene are KGHSH and LQKENI. This chain's CDR3 is CASSLKGPGETQYF. The CDR3 DNA sequence: TGTGCCAGCTCACTTAAGGGGCCCGGAGAGACCCAGTACTTC.

Ten or more counts support this clonotype. The chain combines TRBV28 with TRBJ2-7, with TRBD2 matching over 12 bases. The germline V gene encodes CDR1 MDHEN and CDR2 SYDVKM. The junction had 9 bases not matched to a gene; V was cut back by 5 bases and J by 1 base. There are 17 residues in the CDR3. The CDR3 sequence is CASSTSGGLAGSYEQYF. CDR3 nucleotides: TGTGCCAGCAGTACTAGCGGGGGGCTCGCCGGATCCTACGAGCAGTACTTC.

This clonotype has ten or more counts. Here the CDR3 DNA reads TGTGCCAGCACCGCGGTTTCTAACTATGGCTACACCTTC. It is translated as CASTAVSNYGYTF. The V gene is TRBV6-1, the J gene TRBJ1-2; D ambiguous. The CDR3 is made up of 13 amino acids. V gave up 7 bases and J gave up 0 bases, with 9 bases separating them. CDR1 and CDR2 (germline): MNHNS, SASEGT.

Concerning this clonotype: A read error is likely, as this CDR3 ends without the conserved phenylalanine or tryptophan. V is TRBV3-1 and J is TRBJ1-3; the D is unclear. Germline V gene data show CDR1 as LGHDT and CDR2 as YNNKEL (reference sequence). Trimming left V 4 bases short and J 9 bases short, with 16 bases between. The CDR3 length is 14 residues. This CDR3 is CASSLTLRMGTIYV. DNA of the CDR3: TGTGCCAGCAGCCTTACCCTTCGGATGGGCACCATATATGTT.

The chain couples TRBV19 to TRBJ1-5, with 7 bases fitting TRBD1. CDR1 and CDR2 (germline): LNHDA, SQIVND (reference sequence). With 1 base clipped from V and 7 bases from J, the junction kept 7 bases outside the gene matches. There are 15 residues in the CDR3. CDR3 bases: TGTGCCAGTAGTATAGGGGGGAGGGGGCAACAGCCCCAGCATTTT. The encoded protein is CASSIGGRGQQPQHF.

This clonotype was found many times. V is TRBV20-1 and J is TRBJ2-4, with D perhaps matching TRBD1 (6 bases). Trimming pared 4 bases from V and 1 base from J, leaving 14 bases between. The CDR3 contains 15 residues. The germline CDR1 and CDR2 sequences are DFQATT and SNEGSKA (reference sequence). The CDR3 loop reads CSAIPTGRAKNIQYF. The CDR3 DNA reads TGCAGTGCTATACCGACAGGCCGGGCCAAAAACATTCAGTACTTC.

This clonotype turned up a few times. The V gene is TRBV4-1, the J gene TRBJ1-2; D is possibly TRBD1 (5 bases). The germline gives CDR1 MGHRA, CDR2 YSYEKL. The ends were cut back, 1 base at V and 4 bases at J, with 10 bases in the middle. This CDR3 region has 14 residues. In DNA form, the CDR3 reads TGCGCCAGCAGCCAAGGGCACAGGCGCTATGGCTACACCTTC. Amino acid sequence: CASSQGHRRYGYTF.